Shown below are 22 T cell receptor beta chains from a single sample sequenced in a study of beta chain features in type 1 diabetes. The authors reverse transcribed all of the isolated RNA, so sequencing captured expressed TCRB transcripts. Clones were read by immunoSEQ multiplex PCR, and TCRdb kept only the in-frame ones, dropping some. The sample holds some 220,000 clones, roughly 10% seen once. The sequenced material came from central memory CD4+ T cells from blood. Source of these receptors: a man between 18 and 29 years old in good health.

This clone was counted only a few times. The rearrangement uses TRBV11-2 and TRBJ2-7; possibly TRBD2 for D (6 bases). The V end lost 5 bases, the J end lost 6 bases, and 20 bases lay between the germline ends. This CDR3 has 15 amino acids. In germline, CDR1 is SGHAT, CDR2 FQNNGV. In DNA form, the CDR3 reads TGTGCCAGCAGCCCATATGGGACTTACTTCGGCGAGCAGTACTTC. Its protein product is CASSPYGTYFGEQYF.

The rearrangement links TRBV5-1 to TRBJ2-1; D is uncertain. The CDR3 extends over 16 amino acids. V was trimmed by 0 bases and J by 9 bases, leaving 19 bases between them. Germline assignment: CDR1 SGHRS and CDR2 YFSETQ. The CDR3 bases are TGCGCCAGCAGCTTGGGGGCTGGCCCCCTAATCGCTGAGCAGTTCTTC. This sequence encodes CASSLGAGPLIAEQFF.

This clone has a handful of counts. The rearrangement uses TRBV10-3 and TRBJ1-1, with 8 nucleotides matching TRBD1. With V trimmed by 10 bases and J by 11 bases, 12 bases remained unmatched. Germline lookup yields CDR1 ENHRY and CDR2 SYGVKD. The CDR3 spans 12 residues. As DNA, the CDR3 is TGTGCCAGTCAGGGGGCCGATGTAAAGGCTTTCTTT. Amino acids: CASQGADVKAFF.

The V call is TRBV30, the J call TRBJ2-5; unclear D gene. CDR1 and CDR2 from the germline V gene are GTSNPN and SVGIG (reference sequence). There are 14 residues in the CDR3. Trimming removed 4 bases at V and 5 bases at J, with 17 bases between. The CDR3: CAWTLGLAAETQYF. Written as DNA, the CDR3 is TGTGCCTGGACCCTGGGTCTGGCTGCGGAGACCCAGTACTTC.

CDR3: CSVTWRATEAFF. CDR3 DNA: TGCAGCGTAACATGGAGGGCCACTGAAGCTTTCTTT. The chain uses TRBV29-1 and TRBJ1-1; D remains ambiguous. Germline V gene data show CDR1 as SQVTM and CDR2 as ANQGSEA. Between the trimmed V and J ends, which lost 6 bases and 4 bases, there was a span of 12 bases. The CDR3 is 12 amino acids.

This clone has at least ten counts. The sample holds other DNA sequences that translate to the same CDR3. The genes are TRBV28 and TRBJ2-1, with D hard to call. The ends were cut back, 1 base at V and 4 bases at J, with 2 bases in the middle. The CDR3 has 12 amino acids. From germline, CDR1 is MDHEN and CDR2 SYDVKM. The CDR3 protein is CASSLLYNEQFF. CDR3 in DNA: TGTGCCAGCAGTTTATTATACAATGAGCAGTTCTTC.

This clone has more than one count but fewer than ten. The rearrangement joins TRBV6-5 to TRBJ1-1, with 8 bases matching TRBD1. Germline V lookup: CDR1 MNHEY, CDR2 SVGAGI. Trimming removed 6 bases from V and 3 bases from J; junction bases left unmatched: 9. The CDR3 consists of 15 residues. CDR3 DNA sequence: TGTGCCAGCAGCTTCAACGGACAGGGCGACACTGAAGCTTTCTTT. Translated, it gives CASSFNGQGDTEAFF.

The V call is TRBV15, the J call TRBJ2-1; 10 bases map to TRBD2. V trimming: 0 bases; J trimming: 7 bases; junction bases outside the gene matches: 12. The CDR3 is 18 residues long. Germline loops: CDR1 LNHNV, CDR2 YYDKDF (reference sequence). The CDR3: CATSRDRLRASGSNEQFF. As DNA, the CDR3 is TGTGCCACCAGCAGAGATCGGCTCAGGGCTAGCGGGAGTAATGAGCAGTTCTTC.

This clone was seen only once. A much larger clone sits a single nucleotide away, making a read error possible. Other DNA sequences of this sample code for an identical CDR3. The gene calls are TRBV7-9 and TRBJ1-2; D is undetermined. The CDR3 runs to 13 residues. Germline V gene data show CDR1 as SEHNR and CDR2 as FQNEAQ (reference sequence). V shed 1 base and J shed 2 bases, with 5 bases lying between them. The CDR3 loop reads CASSLGVNYGYTF. The CDR3 DNA is TGTGCCAGCAGCTTAGGGGTGAACTATGGCTACACCTTC.

This clone was recorded at least ten times. CDR3 sequence: CASSASLAGGSDTQYF. In DNA, the CDR3 is TGTGCCAGCAGCGCATCACTAGCGGGAGGGTCAGATACGCAGTATTTT. The V call is TRBV7-2, the J call TRBJ2-3, with TRBD2 matching 13 bases. Unmatched junction bases numbered 6, after V lost 5 bases and J lost 4 bases. This CDR3 spans 16 amino acids. From germline, CDR1 is SGHTA and CDR2 FQGNSA.

CDR3 nucleotides: TGTGCCAGCAGCTTGGAGCCAGGGCAGAACACTGAAGCTTTCTTT. Translating gives CASSLEPGQNTEAFF. The chain carries TRBV5-4 and TRBJ1-1; a weak D match, TRBD1 (5 bases). Germline CDR1 SGHNT, CDR2 YYREEE (reference sequence). This CDR3 has 15 amino acids. V shed 0 bases and J shed 1 base, with 10 bases lying between them. Full variable domain (remainder filled in from reference TRBV5-4 and TRBJ1-1): ETGVTQSPTHLIKTRGQQVTLRCSSQSGHNTVSWYQQALGQGPQFIFQYYREEENGRGNFPPRFSGLQFPNYSSELNVNALELDDSALYLCASSLEPGQNTEAFFGQGTRLTVV.

This clone was seen a handful of times. The J gene is TRBJ2-5, the V gene TRBV29-1, with TRBD2 as a possible D gene (5 bases). Germline values: CDR1 SQVTM, CDR2 ANQGSEA. The CDR3 loop spans 12 amino acids. Between the trimmed V and J ends, which lost 0 bases and 11 bases, there was a span of 13 bases. CDR3 sequence reads: CSVEDRAREQYF. As DNA, the CDR3 is TGCAGCGTTGAAGATCGGGCAAGGGAGCAGTACTTC.

A few counts support this clone. The chain is built from TRBV27 and TRBJ2-7, with 7 bases aligning to TRBD1. Germline V lookup: CDR1 MNHEY, CDR2 SMNVEV (reference sequence). The CDR3 has 13 residues. V lost 3 bases and J lost 4; bases outside the gene matches: 3. CDR3 residues: CASSFTGAYEQYF. The CDR3 DNA follows: TGTGCCAGCAGTTTTACAGGGGCATACGAGCAGTACTTC.

This clone was counted only a few times. The chain links TRBV18 to TRBJ2-5; maybe TRBD1 (6 bases). Germline V gene lookup returns CDR1 KGHSH and CDR2 LQKENI. V was trimmed by 6 bases and J by 4 bases, leaving 21 bases between them. This CDR3 has 16 residues. CDR3 amino acids: CASSHSVGAFGETQYF. DNA for the CDR3: TGTGCCAGCTCCCACTCCGTGGGGGCCTTCGGAGAGACCCAGTACTTC.

This clone was picked up a small number of times. CDR3 sequence: CASSTSGGLSYNEQFF. Here the CDR3 DNA reads TGTGCCAGCAGCACTTCAGGGGGCCTCTCCTACAATGAGCAGTTCTTC. The chain recombines TRBV7-9 with TRBJ2-1; 8 nucleotides align to TRBD1. With 5 bases clipped from V and 0 bases from J, the junction kept 6 bases outside the gene matches. Germline V lookup: CDR1 SEHNR, CDR2 FQNEAQ (reference sequence). There are 16 residues in the CDR3. Drawing the rest from reference TRBV7-9 and TRBJ2-1, the complete variable domain is DTGVSQNPRHKITKRGQNVTFRCDPISEHNRLYWYRQTLGQGPEFLTYFQNEAQLEKSRLLSDRFSAERPKGSFSTLEIQRTEQGDSAMYLCASSTSGGLSYNEQFFGPGTRLTVL.

In this sample, this clone turned up a few times. The gene calls are TRBV14 and TRBJ2-6; D is unclear. In germline, CDR1 is SGHDN, CDR2 FVKESK. Deletions cut 6 bases from V and 0 bases from J, with 12 bases between. This CDR3 is built from 16 residues. The CDR3 nucleotides read TGTGCCAGCAGGAAACGAAGCCTCTCTGGGGCCAACGTCCTGACTTTC. It codes for CASRKRSLSGANVLTF.

This clone has only a few counts. The V and J genes are TRBV27 and TRBJ2-1; D gene ambiguous. Germline loops: CDR1 MNHEY, CDR2 SMNVEV (reference sequence). CDR3 length: 13 residues. Trimming took 0 bases from V and 3 from J, leaving 3 bases between them. CDR3 coding DNA: TGTGCCAGCAGTTTATCCCGCTACAATGAGCAGTTCTTC. Its protein is CASSLSRYNEQFF.

Many counts were recorded for this clone. This chain connects TRBV9 to TRBJ2-5, with unresolved D. Germline V gene lookup returns CDR1 SGDLS and CDR2 YYNGEE. CDR3 length: 12 amino acids. V was pared by 0 bases and J by 5 bases, with 5 bases between. CDR3 nucleotide sequence: TGTGCCAGCAGCGTAGCGTCGGAGACCCAGTACTTC. Translated: CASSVASETQYF.

This clone showed up many times. The V call is TRBV7-8, the J call TRBJ2-3, with D maybe TRBD2 (5 bases). The V end was cut by 8 bases, the J end by 4 bases, with 16 bases between. The CDR3 loop spans 14 amino acids. Germline V gene lookup returns CDR1 SGHVS and CDR2 FQNEAQ. CDR3 sequence (DNA): TGTGCCAGCGTCTATCGGGGTACTTCAGATACGCAGTATTTT. Translated, it gives CASVYRGTSDTQYF. Variable domain in full (rest from reference TRBV7-8 and TRBJ2-3): GAGVSQSPRYKVAKRGQDVALRCDPISGHVSLFWYQQALGQGPEFLTYFQNEAQLDKSGLPSDRFFAERPEGSVSTLKIQRTQQEDSAVYLCASVYRGTSDTQYFGPGTRLTVL.

The chain recombines TRBV29-1 with TRBJ1-1, with no clear D. Per the germline V gene, CDR1 is SQVTM and CDR2 is ANQGSEA. Trimming cost V 0 bases and J 11 bases, with 1 base left between them. The CDR3 length is 8 residues. The CDR3 coding sequence is TGCAGCGTTGAAGAGGCTTTCTTT. This sequence encodes CSVEEAFF.

This clone was seen repeatedly, ten times or more. The chain uses TRBV7-2 and TRBJ2-1; D perhaps matches TRBD1 (6 bases). The CDR3 has 16 amino acids. CDR1 SGHTA and CDR2 FQGNSA come from the germline V gene. The V gene lost 5 bases and the J gene lost 2 bases, with 16 bases spanning the gap. The CDR3 nucleotides are TGTGCCAGCAGCCTAACAACAGGGCGCCCCTACAATGAGCAGTTCTTC. Protein product: CASSLTTGRPYNEQFF. Looking up the rest from reference TRBV7-2 and TRBJ2-1 gives the full variable domain: GAGVSQSPSNKVTEKGKDVELRCDPISGHTALYWYRQSLGQGLEFLIYFQGNSAPDKSGLPSDRFSAERTGGSVSTLTIQRTQQEDSAVYLCASSLTTGRPYNEQFFGPGTRLTVL.

V gene TRBV7-9 combines with J gene TRBJ2-3, with D perhaps TRBD1 (5 bases). V was shortened by 3 bases and J by 4 bases, with 14 bases between the two germline ends. The CDR3 runs to 15 residues. Germline CDR1 SEHNR, CDR2 FQNEAQ (reference sequence). The chain's CDR3 is CASSFSAGIADTQYF. Here the CDR3 DNA reads TGTGCCAGCAGCTTTTCGGCAGGGATCGCAGATACGCAGTATTTT.